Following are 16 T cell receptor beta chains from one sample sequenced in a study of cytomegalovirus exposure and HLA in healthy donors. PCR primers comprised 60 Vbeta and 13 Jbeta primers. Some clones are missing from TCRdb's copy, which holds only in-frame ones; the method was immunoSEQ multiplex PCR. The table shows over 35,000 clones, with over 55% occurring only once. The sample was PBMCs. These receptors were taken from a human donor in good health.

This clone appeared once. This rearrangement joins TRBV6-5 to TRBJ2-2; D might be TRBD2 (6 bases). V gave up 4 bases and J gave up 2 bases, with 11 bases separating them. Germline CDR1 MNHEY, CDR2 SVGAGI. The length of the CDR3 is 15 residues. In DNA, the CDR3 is TGTGCCAGCAGTTTCCGGCGGGGAAACACCGGGGAGCTGTTTTTT. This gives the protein CASSFRRGNTGELFF.

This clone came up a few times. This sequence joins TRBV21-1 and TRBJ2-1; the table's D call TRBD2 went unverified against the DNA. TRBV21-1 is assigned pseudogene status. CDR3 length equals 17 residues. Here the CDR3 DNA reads TGTGCCAGCAGGTTAAAGCGTAGTATCCCCTACTACAATGAGCAGTTCTTC. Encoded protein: CASRLKRSIPYYNEQFF.

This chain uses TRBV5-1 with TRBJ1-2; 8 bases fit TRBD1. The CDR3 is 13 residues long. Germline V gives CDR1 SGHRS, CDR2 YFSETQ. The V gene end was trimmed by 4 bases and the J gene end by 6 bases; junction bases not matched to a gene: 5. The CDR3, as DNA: TGCGCCAGCAGCCCCAGGGGGCCCGATGGCTACACCTTC. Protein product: CASSPRGPDGYTF.

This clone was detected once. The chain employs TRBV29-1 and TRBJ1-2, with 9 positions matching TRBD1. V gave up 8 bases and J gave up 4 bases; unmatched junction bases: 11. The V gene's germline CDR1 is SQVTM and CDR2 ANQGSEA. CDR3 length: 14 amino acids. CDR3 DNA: TGCAGCATCTCCGGGACAGGGACTTTCTATGGCTACACCTTC. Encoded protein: CSISGTGTFYGYTF.

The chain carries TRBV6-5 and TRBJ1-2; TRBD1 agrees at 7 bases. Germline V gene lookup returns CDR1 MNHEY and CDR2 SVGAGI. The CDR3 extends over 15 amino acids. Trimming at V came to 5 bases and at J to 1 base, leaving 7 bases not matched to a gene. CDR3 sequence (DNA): TGTGCCAGCAGTCGGGACAGTAATATTAACTATGGCTACACCTTC. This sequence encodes CASSRDSNINYGYTF.

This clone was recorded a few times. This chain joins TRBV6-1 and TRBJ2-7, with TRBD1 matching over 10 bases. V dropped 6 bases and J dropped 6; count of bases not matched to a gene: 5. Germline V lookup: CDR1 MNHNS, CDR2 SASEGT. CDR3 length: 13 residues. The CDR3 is CASRTGGGFEQYF. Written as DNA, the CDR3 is TGTGCCAGCAGGACAGGGGGCGGGTTCGAGCAGTACTTC.

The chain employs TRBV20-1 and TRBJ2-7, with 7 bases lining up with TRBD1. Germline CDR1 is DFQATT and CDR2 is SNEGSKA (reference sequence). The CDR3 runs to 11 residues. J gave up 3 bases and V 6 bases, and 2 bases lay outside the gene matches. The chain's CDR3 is CSARQGYEQYF. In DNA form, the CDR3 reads TGCAGTGCGAGACAGGGCTACGAGCAGTACTTC.

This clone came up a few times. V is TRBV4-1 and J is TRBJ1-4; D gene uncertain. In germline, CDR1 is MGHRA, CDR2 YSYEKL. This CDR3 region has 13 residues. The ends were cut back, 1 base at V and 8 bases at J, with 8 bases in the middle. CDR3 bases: TGCGCCAGCAGCCAAGTGTTCGGGGAAAAACTGTTTTTT. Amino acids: CASSQVFGEKLFF.

The CDR3 DNA is TGTGCCAGCAGGGGACCAGGAGGGTTGAACTACGAGCAGTACTTC. Translating gives CASRGPGGLNYEQYF. The gene calls are TRBV6-5 and TRBJ2-7; D is possibly TRBD2 (6 bases). Per germline, CDR1 MNHEY and CDR2 SVGAGI. CDR3 length: 15 amino acids. V lost 6 bases to trimming and J lost 3 bases, with 18 bases between them.

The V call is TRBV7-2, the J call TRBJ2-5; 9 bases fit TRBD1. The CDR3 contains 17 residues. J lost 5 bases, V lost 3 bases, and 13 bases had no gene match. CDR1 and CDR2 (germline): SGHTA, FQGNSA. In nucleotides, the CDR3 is TGTGCCAGCAGCTTGCCGCTTACAGGGGGCGGATTGGAGACCCAGTACTTC. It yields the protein CASSLPLTGGGLETQYF.

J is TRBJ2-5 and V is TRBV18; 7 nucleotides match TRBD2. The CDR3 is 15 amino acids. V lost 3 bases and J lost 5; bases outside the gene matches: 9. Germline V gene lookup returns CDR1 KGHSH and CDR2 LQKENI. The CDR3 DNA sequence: TGTGCCAGCTCACCCCTAGCGGATGGTCTGGAGACCCAGTACTTC. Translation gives CASSPLADGLETQYF.

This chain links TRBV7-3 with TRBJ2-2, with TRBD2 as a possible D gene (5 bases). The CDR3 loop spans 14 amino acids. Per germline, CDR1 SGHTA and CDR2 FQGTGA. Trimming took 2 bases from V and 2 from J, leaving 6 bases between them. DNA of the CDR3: TGTGCCAGCAGCTTACTAGCTAACACCGGGGAGCTGTTTTTT. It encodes CASSLLANTGELFF.

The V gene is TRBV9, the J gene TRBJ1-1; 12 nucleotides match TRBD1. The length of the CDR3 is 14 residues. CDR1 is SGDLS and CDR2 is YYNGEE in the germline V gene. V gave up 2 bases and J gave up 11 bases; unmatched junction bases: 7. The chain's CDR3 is CASSVAGTGGLAFF. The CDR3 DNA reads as TGTGCCAGCAGCGTCGCAGGGACAGGGGGCCTCGCTTTCTTT.

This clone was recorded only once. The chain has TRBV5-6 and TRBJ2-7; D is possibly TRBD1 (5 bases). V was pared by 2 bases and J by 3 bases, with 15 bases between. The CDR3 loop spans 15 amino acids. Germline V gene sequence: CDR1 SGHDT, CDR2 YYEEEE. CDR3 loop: CASSFWGSQGYEQYF. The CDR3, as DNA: TGTGCCAGCAGCTTTTGGGGTAGTCAGGGCTACGAGCAGTACTTC. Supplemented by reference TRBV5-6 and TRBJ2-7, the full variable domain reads DAGVTQSPTHLIKTRGQQVTLRCSPKSGHDTVSWYQQALGQGPQFIFQYYEEEERQRGNFPDRFSGHQFPNYSSELNVNALLLGDSALYLCASSFWGSQGYEQYFGPGTRLTVT.

The CDR3 spells CAWNVRVQETQYF. The CDR3 nucleotides read TGTGCCTGGAATGTCAGGGTACAAGAGACCCAGTACTTC. This chain links TRBV30 with TRBJ2-5; possibly TRBD1 for D (5 bases). CDR3 length equals 13 residues. CDR1 is GTSNPN, CDR2 SVGIG, per germline (reference sequence). Trimming pared 4 bases from V and 2 bases from J, leaving 11 bases between.

Here the CDR3 reads CASSRGTLSGNTIYF. CDR3 nucleotide sequence: TGTGCCAGCAGCCGGGGGACCCTCTCTGGAAACACCATATATTTT. This chain joins TRBV5-6 and TRBJ1-3, with D possibly TRBD1 on 5 matching bases. Germline CDR1 and CDR2: SGHDT and YYEEEE. CDR3 length: 15 amino acids. V lost 4 bases to trimming and J lost 0 bases, with 11 bases between them.